These 12 T cell receptor beta chains share one sample of origin, sequenced in a study of T cell clones after liver transplantation. Clones were read by immunoSEQ multiplex PCR, and TCRdb kept only the in-frame ones, dropping some. The sample gives approximately 9,300 clones, 72% of which show up once; roughly 23% is in the top ten. The material sequenced was CD8+ T cells from blood, taken at the approximately 16-month timepoint. The receptor source for this set is a human patient who received a liver transplant. T cells may partly derive from the graft donor.

This clone occurred once. The genes are TRBV7-9 and TRBJ1-5; TRBD1 is a possible D gene (5 bases). Germline V gene sequence: CDR1 SEHNR, CDR2 FQNEAQ (reference sequence). The CDR3 spans 14 residues. Between the trimmed V and J ends, which lost 5 bases and 3 bases, there was a span of 11 bases. The CDR3 region is CASSRDRNNQPQHF. The CDR3 region has the DNA TGTGCCAGCAGCCGAGACAGAAACAATCAGCCCCAGCATTTT.

The CDR3 sequence: CATSSGTGPYEQYF. The CDR3 nucleotides are TGTGCCACCAGCAGCGGGACAGGGCCCTACGAGCAGTACTTC. This chain links TRBV15 with TRBJ2-7; 9 nucleotides match TRBD1. V was clipped by 3 bases and J by 2 bases; unmatched bases: 2. Germline assignment: CDR1 LNHNV and CDR2 YYDKDF (reference sequence). This CDR3 comprises 14 residues.

CDR3 sequence reads: CASSLFQGNTEAFF. CDR3 coding DNA: TGTGCCAGCAGCTTATTTCAGGGGAACACTGAAGCTTTCTTT. The chain employs TRBV13 and TRBJ1-1, with D tentatively TRBD1 (5 bases). Germline V gene sequence: CDR1 PRHDT, CDR2 FYEKMQ (reference sequence). The CDR3 is made up of 14 amino acids. The V end was cut by 2 bases, the J end by 1 base, with 8 bases between.

The rearrangement uses TRBV19 and TRBJ2-7; TRBD1 matches at 12 bases. In germline, CDR1 is LNHDA, CDR2 SQIVND (reference sequence). The J segment lost 7 bases and the V segment lost 5 bases, leaving 12 bases of the junction unmatched. CDR3 length: 16 amino acids. The CDR3 loop is CASSFNPGQGAREQYF. CDR3 DNA: TGTGCCAGTAGTTTTAATCCGGGACAGGGGGCGCGGGAGCAGTACTTC.

The chain uses TRBV19 and TRBJ1-5; D call uncertain. Germline V gene sequence: CDR1 LNHDA, CDR2 SQIVND (reference sequence). The CDR3 runs to 13 residues. Deletions cut 2 bases from V and 6 bases from J, with 8 bases between. DNA of the CDR3: TGTGCCAGTAGTATATGGGAGGGTCAGCCCCAGCATTTT. It codes for CASSIWEGQPQHF.

The chain carries TRBV10-3 and TRBJ2-7; TRBD1 or TRBD2 may be the D gene (5 bases each). Germline V CDR1 and CDR2: ENHRY, SYGVKD. V was shortened by 3 bases and J by 0 bases, with 15 bases between the two germline ends. The CDR3 consists of 16 residues. Here the CDR3 reads CAISDLEGTNSYEQYF. The CDR3 bases are TGTGCCATCAGTGATCTTGAGGGGACCAACTCCTACGAGCAGTACTTC.

This sequence joins TRBV19 and TRBJ2-1; 8 bases fit TRBD1. The V and J ends lost 5 bases and 10 bases, in that order; junction bases with no gene match: 7. Germline V gene lookup returns CDR1 LNHDA and CDR2 SQIVND (reference sequence). The CDR3 sequence is 13 residues long. DNA of the CDR3: TGTGCCAGTAGTCCGGGACAGGCCTTAGAGCAGTTCTTC. Amino acids: CASSPGQALEQFF.

The gene calls are TRBV28 and TRBJ1-2; D possibly corresponds to TRBD1 (5 bases). Trimming took 1 base from V and 5 from J, leaving 11 bases between them. The CDR3 contains 14 residues. Germline CDR1 MDHEN, CDR2 SYDVKM. CDR3 bases: TGTGCCAGCAGTTTATTAACGGGGCCTTATGGCTACACCTTC. This gives the protein CASSLLTGPYGYTF.

The CDR3 spells CASSSYRGGDTDTQYF. The CDR3 DNA reads as TGTGCCAGCAGCTCCTACAGGGGAGGGGACACAGATACGCAGTATTTT. The V and J genes are TRBV9 and TRBJ2-3, with D perhaps given as TRBD1 or TRBD2 (7 bases each). Germline lookup yields CDR1 SGDLS and CDR2 YYNGEE. CDR3 length equals 16 residues. Trimming pared 4 bases from V and 2 bases from J, leaving 17 bases between.

This clone was counted only a few times. The chain combines TRBV19 with TRBJ2-1; 8 bases align to TRBD1. Germline V gives CDR1 LNHDA, CDR2 SQIVND (reference sequence). This CDR3 contains 13 residues. J gave up 7 bases and V 4 bases, and 3 bases lay outside the gene matches. CDR3 sequence reads: CASSRTGQNEQFF. The DNA of the CDR3 is TGTGCCAGTAGTAGGACAGGGCAAAATGAGCAGTTCTTC.

This clone has only a few counts. The chain has TRBV10-2 and TRBJ2-5, with TRBD2 matching 9 bases. Germline trimming cut 6 bases from V and 2 bases from J; bases unmatched to any gene: 16. This CDR3 comprises 18 residues. The germline V gene has CDR1 WSHSY and CDR2 SAAADI. The CDR3: CASSSASGKDWEQETQYF. In DNA form, the CDR3 reads TGCGCCAGCAGCTCGGCTAGCGGGAAAGACTGGGAGCAAGAGACCCAGTACTTC.

Within the sample, this clone is medium-sized. The chain is built from TRBV6-1 and TRBJ2-3, with D tentatively TRBD2 (5 bases). CDR3 length: 12 residues. Germline V gene lookup returns CDR1 MNHNS and CDR2 SASEGT. V lost 3 bases to trimming and J lost 7 bases, with 8 bases between them. The CDR3 region is CASSDPGNTQYF. The CDR3 bases are TGTGCCAGCAGTGATCCGGGGAATACGCAGTATTTT.